The rows below give T cell receptor beta chains drawn from one sample of a study of blood T cells in healthy people across ages. TCRdb re-called the 5' RACE reads through MiXCR, storing one row per CDR3 protein. The table has fewer than 800,000 distinct CDR3 sequences, approximately 25% seen once. These data were also reused for a study on T cells of mothers and their children.

Material: blood. All receptors derive from a boy aged 5 to 17 in good health. Both conserved end residues are part of each CDR3. A D gene is named only where the DNA matches it firmly. Only some rows state a clone size, as once, few, many or a class for expanded clones.

size,D,V,J,DNA,CDR3
NA,NA,TRBV5-5,TRBJ2-1,TGTGCCAGCAGGTTAGGGGAGCAGTTCTTC,CASRLGEQFF
NA,TRBD1,TRBV12-3/TRBV12-4,TRBJ2-3,TGTGCCAGCAGTGATCCGGGACAGGGTAGCACAGATACGCAGTATTTT,CASSDPGQGSTDTQYF
few,TRBD2,TRBV11-2,TRBJ2-7,TGTGCCTGTAGCGGGAGTTACGAGCAGTACTTC,CACSGSYEQYF
NA,NA,TRBV20-1,TRBJ2-7,TGCAGTGCTAGAGATCGCCAGGGGAGCATCTACGAGCAGTACTTC,CSARDRQGSIYEQYF
NA,NA,TRBV7-9,TRBJ1-1,TGTGCCAGCAGCCAAGACTACGGAGCTTTCTTT,CASSQDYGAFF
NA,TRBD2,TRBV2,TRBJ2-1,TGTGCCAGCAAGGGGGGTACTAGCGGGAGTGGTGAGCAGTTCTTC,CASKGGTSGSGEQFF
NA,TRBD1,TRBV29-1,TRBJ2-5,TGCAGCGGAGGGACAGAGCTTCGGTTCTTC,CSGGTELRFF
few,NA,TRBV12-5,TRBJ1-5,TGTGCTAGTGGTTCGGTACCTACTGGGCCCATGGTAGGCAATCAGCCCCAGCATTTT,CASGSVPTGPMVGNQPQHF
NA,TRBD2,TRBV10-3,TRBJ2-4,TGTGCCATCACGCGGGAGTTTAGAAACATTCAGTACTTC,CAITREFRNIQYF
few,TRBD2,TRBV3-1,TRBJ2-1,TGTGCCAGCAGCCAAGAGCTAGCGGGAGTTCTCGATGAGCAGTTCTTC,CASSQELAGVLDEQFF
NA,NA,TRBV20-1,TRBJ2-7,TGCAGTGCTAGAGATGCAAGGATGGAGCAGTACTTC,CSARDARMEQYF
NA,TRBD1,TRBV6-5,TRBJ1-2,TGTGCCAGCACCTCAGGGGGCACAGCTAACTATGGCTACACCTTC,CASTSGGTANYGYTF
NA,NA,TRBV29-1,TRBJ2-1,TGCAGCGCGGGGGTCAGGGGTTTAGCCAATGAGCAGTTCTTC,CSAGVRGLANEQFF
few,NA,TRBV7-9,TRBJ2-2,TGTGCCAGCAGCTTTTTACAGGGACCCGGGGAGCTGTTTTTT,CASSFLQGPGELFF
NA,TRBD2,TRBV20-1,TRBJ2-7,TGCAGTGCTAGGGGACTAGAAGTCTACGAGCAGTACTTC,CSARGLEVYEQYF
NA,NA,TRBV7-7,TRBJ2-5,TGTGCTAGCAGCTTAGAGGCCACTAGGACGGAGACCCAGTACTTC,CASSLEATRTETQYF
NA,NA,TRBV10-3,TRBJ2-7,TGTGCCATTCAGGGACCGCCTTCCTACGAGCAGTACTTC,CAIQGPPSYEQYF
NA,TRBD2,TRBV15,TRBJ2-3,TGTGCCACCAGCAGGGACCGGGGGGGAAGCACAGATACGCAGTATTTT,CATSRDRGGSTDTQYF
many,NA,TRBV28,TRBJ2-6,TGTGCCAGCACCTACGACAGCTCAGTCTCTGGGGCCAACGTCCTGACTTTC,CASTYDSSVSGANVLTF
NA,NA,TRBV4-1,TRBJ2-7,TGCGCCAGCAGTATTGACATAGCATACGAGCAGTACTTC,CASSIDIAYEQYF
NA,NA,TRBV29-1,TRBJ2-1,TGCAGCATCTGGGTGGATGAGCAGTTCTTC,CSIWVDEQFF
few,TRBD2,TRBV6-2/TRBV6-3,TRBJ2-3,TGTGCCAGCGAAGAGGGACTAGACACAGATACGCAGTATTTT,CASEEGLDTDTQYF
NA,TRBD1,TRBV7-9,TRBJ1-5,TGTGCCAGCAGCTCCGCAGGGGGCGGCAATCAGCCCCAGCATTTT,CASSSAGGGNQPQHF
few,NA,TRBV13,TRBJ1-1,TGTGCCAGCAGCTTATCCGACTTGAACACTGAAGCTTTCTTT,CASSLSDLNTEAFF
many,TRBD1,TRBV27,TRBJ2-7,TGTGCCAGTCGGGACAGGGGCTACGAGCAGTACTTC,CASRDRGYEQYF
few,NA,TRBV3-1,TRBJ2-7,TGTGCCAGCAGCCAAGATAGGAGGAGGCCTCTCTCCTACGAGCAGTACTTC,CASSQDRRRPLSYEQYF
once,NA,TRBV5-4,TRBJ2-5,TGTGCCAGCAGCCATGCGACCCCTTGGTACCAAGAGACCCAGTACTTC,CASSHATPWYQETQYF
NA,NA,TRBV20-1,TRBJ1-2,TGCAGTGCTAGCGGTCACTCTCGTGGCTACACCTTC,CSASGHSRGYTF
few,NA,TRBV4-1,TRBJ2-7,TGCGCCAGCAGCCAAGTCGGGCCCCCCTACGAGCAGTACTTC,CASSQVGPPYEQYF
NA,NA,TRBV5-1,TRBJ2-7,TGCGCCAGCAGCTTTCAACCGGACGGCTACTACGAGCAGTACTTC,CASSFQPDGYYEQYF
NA,TRBD1,TRBV14,TRBJ2-2,TGTGCCAGCAGCCAAGATGACAGGGGGCTCGCCGGGGAGCTGTTTTTT,CASSQDDRGLAGELFF
NA,TRBD1,TRBV6-5,TRBJ2-7,TGTGCCAGCAGTTACGTTGAGGGGGCGTCCTACGAGCAGTACTTC,CASSYVEGASYEQYF
NA,NA,TRBV3-1,TRBJ2-1,TGTGCCAGCAGCCAGACAACACGGGAGCAGTTCTTC,CASSQTTREQFF
NA,TRBD1,TRBV25-1,TRBJ2-2,TGTGCCAGCCAGAGACAGGGGATGACCGGGGAGCTGTTTTTT,CASQRQGMTGELFF
NA,NA,TRBV7-2,TRBJ1-2,TGTGCCCGCAGCGTAGATCCGACGGTTACGGACTATGGCTACACCTTC,CARSVDPTVTDYGYTF
NA,TRBD1,TRBV28,TRBJ1-2,TGTGCCAGCAGTTTATACCGGACAGGGGGTTATGGCTACACCTTC,CASSLYRTGGYGYTF
NA,NA,TRBV20-1,TRBJ1-3,TGCAGTGCTAGAGAGACGGCCTCTGGAAACACCATATATTTT,CSARETASGNTIYF
NA,TRBD1,TRBV11-1,TRBJ2-1,TGTGCCAGCAGCTGGTCGGGACAGGGGTACAATGAGCAGTTCTTC,CASSWSGQGYNEQFF
NA,NA,TRBV5-1,TRBJ2-4,TGCGCCAGCAGCTTGGTCGCCAGCACGGAAAACATTCAGTACTTC,CASSLVASTENIQYF
few,NA,TRBV7-8,TRBJ2-4,TGTGCCAGCAGCCCTCAGTATGGTTTAGCCAAAAACATTCAGTACTTC,CASSPQYGLAKNIQYF
NA,TRBD1,TRBV28,TRBJ1-2,TGTGCCAGCAGTTCGGGACAGATCCAGTACGCAGGAGGCTACACCTTC,CASSSGQIQYAGGYTF
NA,NA,TRBV28,TRBJ1-6,TGTGCCAGCAGTGTCTCGGGACAATATAATTCACCCCTCCACTTT,CASSVSGQYNSPLHF
few,NA,TRBV9,TRBJ2-1,TGTGCCAGCAGCGTAGAGGGAGGATACTACAATGAGCAGTTCTTC,CASSVEGGYYNEQFF
NA,NA,TRBV12-3/TRBV12-4,TRBJ2-5,TGTGCCAGCAGTGGGAACAGGAGAGAGACCCAGTACTTC,CASSGNRRETQYF
NA,TRBD1,TRBV3-1,TRBJ1-6,TGTGCCAGCAGCCAAGTCGCAGGGGGCGCCTATAATTCACCCCTCCACTTT,CASSQVAGGAYNSPLHF
NA,TRBD1,TRBV7-2,TRBJ1-2,TGTGCCAGCAGCCCCTCGACAGGGTTAAGCTATGGCTACACCTTC,CASSPSTGLSYGYTF
NA,TRBD1,TRBV7-3,TRBJ2-1,TGTGCCAGCAGCTGGGACAGGGGGCGGGAGAATGAGCAGTTCTTC,CASSWDRGRENEQFF